This TCR beta chain stems from a study of shared clonotypes between healthy human individuals (dated by TCRdb to the early 2020s). A note on the overall study: The cohort comprised a couple of women and a few men aged 18 to 49 years. For each donor, CD4 naive and CD4 memory were each given three plates, CD8 naive was given two plates, and CD8 memory was given one plate. Libraries were prepared and TCR repertoires were sequenced by different laboratories using diverse techniques, in order to increase sequencing depth and limit assay-specific biases. To estimate repertoire size and how much clonotype sharing occurs between individuals, the study deeply sequenced the blood TCR repertoires of roughly 5 healthy adults. Per donor, leukapheresis produced somewhere between about 0.94 and 9 billion PBMCs. Findings and caveats that apply to the study as a whole: Even with the large sequencing depth, rarefaction of the sorted-subset datasets indicated that sequencing was incomplete. Sampling was restricted to blood, and TCR repertoires in tissues likely differ from the TCR repertoires found in blood. Sharing across several donors was observed for about 5% of naive CD4, 3% to 3.5% of naive CD8, about 2.3% of memory CD4, and around 0.42% of memory CD8 clonotypes. The genetic and exposure-history diversity represented was limited by the small number of donors. Pairwise subsampling led to the expectation that sequencing depth would affect the degree of clonotype sharing among donors. Naive subsets generally had larger estimated clonotype richness than memory subsets did. Higher generation probabilities were observed for clonotypes shared by all four sorted-subset donors than for non-shared clonotypes.

The germline V gene sets CDR1 to ENHRY and CDR2 to SYGVKD. V gives up 4 bases and J gives up 7 bases, and the segment between their germline ends measures 16 bases. From the cysteine through the phenylalanine, the CDR3 covers 14 amino acids. The read is trimmed to its CDR3 DNA, 42 bases read in frame from base 1. The donors were healthy, HIV-negative adults who had no recently reported acute infections or vaccinations. Every donor was a Caucasian adult living in Nashville, Tennessee, USA. CD4+ T cells were enriched by magnetic negative selection, after which naive cells were positively selected on CD45RA and the negative fraction was taken as the memory subset. Blood was obtained by leukapheresis, after which PBMCs were separated by Ficoll-Histopaque density gradient centrifugation and cryopreserved in liquid nitrogen vapor phase. Analytical flow cytometry was used to check the purity and quantity of every magnetically sorted T cell population. Each sorted fraction had its genomic DNA isolated and then quantified by UV absorbance on a Nanodrop 2000c.

Details on this clone: Its antigen specificity is not known. Base-call qualities are not available, and no considerably larger clone is one nucleotide away.

TCR CDR3 regions were amplified from genomic DNA by multiplex PCR using the deep immunoSEQ assay. Extracted genomic DNA from each cell subset was distributed evenly across all wells of several immunoSEQ 96-well plates, and each plate was treated as a replicate. For sorted subsets, about 200 ng genomic DNA, equal to tens of thousands of T cell genomes, was loaded into each replicate PCR. The purified libraries were quantified using a Qubit 3.0 fluorometer, sized with a Bioanalyzer 2100, and then quantified again using the KAPA Library Quantification kit. Each immunoSEQ 96-well plate was sequenced on its own single-read 150-cycle Illumina NextSeq 550 flow cell. In the authors' own workflow: The immunoSEQ output contained only junctional sequences without quality scores, so filtering could not match that applied to full-length reads. To assign V/J genes and CDR3, sequences were annotated against IMGT germline references using PyIR, a Python wrapper for IgBLAST v1.9. Any read was removed if the V/J assignment was weak (E-value above 1e-6), the CDR3 was missing, or the read contained stop codons, out-of-frame junctions, or ambiguous translated residues. V3J clonotypes were defined as sequences sharing an identical inferred V gene, J gene, and CDR3 amino acid sequence. To compute the percentage overlap between repertoires, the number of shared unique clonotypes was divided by the size of the smaller repertoire. Repertoire richness was assessed with RTK rarefaction, the Chao1 estimator, and Recon v2.1 estimates of unobserved clonotypes. For all TCRbeta clonotypes obtained by the gDNA method from a handful of donors, generation probabilities were computed with OLGA. Here the immuneACCESS table is served through TCRdb, limited to in-frame sequences with V and J called. Missing clones are a known gap in these copies; in checked studies unresolved V genes cover under half, and the rest lacks a known reason. V and J calls and clone size come straight from that table; D and trimming were deduced from the DNA. The sample table lists 2.3 million or so clones, 85% to 95% of them with a count of one. The top ten clonotypes cover about 0.37% of the sample.

The sequenced sample was naive CD4+ T cells from PBMCs. The cell subset or site label corresponds to: CD45RA+ positively selected. This sequence uses TRBV10-3 and TRBJ2-5, with a tentative D gene TRBD2 over 5 matching bases. This TCR was sampled from a man aged 18 to 35 in good health. Some clones in this sample may be carry-over from other donors' samples. In nucleotide form, the sequence is TGTGCCATCAGTGTGAGTGAGGACTCCGGGACCCAGTACTTC. It codes for CAISVSEDSGTQYF.